The entry below gives a single T cell receptor beta chain sequence along with its context. At one end the junction does not follow the germline gene, possibly because of a read error. Data came from immunoSEQ multiplex PCR; TCRdb stores just in-frame clones and leaves some out. The data contain 91,000 or so clones, about nine tenths of them singletons. Collection occurred without any documented infections or immune events in donors. The germline CDR1 and CDR2 sequences are KGHSH and LQKENI. The CDR3 is 11 residues long. The source of the sample is a study of identifying expanded T cells in peripheral blood.

Specimen: blood. The chain uses TRBV18 and TRBJ1-2; D is ambiguous. The TCR sequence derives from a person aged 18 to 75 in good health. The CDR3 reads CASSPDDVFDF. Written as DNA, the CDR3 is TGTGCCAGCTCACCAGACGACGTCTTCGACTTC.